This T cell receptor (beta chain) was sequenced during a study of blood T cell repertoires in COVID-19. Study in general: The cDNA or gDNA used as material had been derived from T cells, B-cell-depleted T cells, or PBMCs.

V dropped 1 base and J dropped 5; count of bases not matched to a gene: 8. Germline V gene data show CDR1 as LGHDT and CDR2 as YNNKEL (reference sequence). This CDR3 comprises 16 residues. The assay was immunoSEQ multiplex PCR, and TCRdb's table has in-frame clones only and misses some. Found here are some 190,000 clones, approximately 80% of them singletons; the top ten hold 7.8%. The chain is built from TRBV3-1 (or the pseudogene TRBV3-2) and TRBJ2-5; TRBD2 matches at 9 bases. The sequencing input was peripheral blood. This TCR came from a woman of 80 years or more with COVID-19, enrolled during active disease. The CDR3 region is CASSQVPSGVLETQYF. The CDR3 DNA reads TGTGCCAGCAGCCAAGTTCCTAGCGGGGTTCTTGAGACCCAGTACTTC.